These 7 T cell receptor beta chains were sequenced from one sample in a study of T cell clones after liver transplantation. The protocol was immunoSEQ multiplex PCR, while the TCRdb copy is restricted to in-frame clones and leaves out a portion. The repertoire includes roughly 56,000 clones, approximately 71% of them detected once, and 9.5% to 10% sits in the top ten. The sample was CD4+ T cells from blood, taken approximately 54 months after liver transplant. The receptors were gathered from a human patient who received a liver transplant. The graft donor may account for some of the T cells.

The chain is built from TRBV28 and TRBJ2-7, with 11 nucleotides matching TRBD1. Germline values: CDR1 MDHEN, CDR2 SYDVKM. Trimming at V came to 5 bases and at J to 1 base, leaving 10 bases not matched to a gene. CDR3 size: 17 residues. The CDR3: CASSPNLGTGGSYEQYF. CDR3 nucleotide sequence: TGTGCCAGCAGTCCAAACCTAGGGACAGGGGGTTCCTACGAGCAGTACTTC.

The rearrangement links TRBV7-8 to TRBJ2-3; 13 bases are a match to TRBD2. The CDR3 totals 17 residues. Germline lookup yields CDR1 SGHVS and CDR2 FQNEAQ. V shed 5 bases, J shed 2 bases, and the junction held 7 bases outside the gene matches. The CDR3 bases are TGTGCCAGCAGCCCCATACTAGCGGGGGGGGACACAGATACGCAGTATTTT. This translates into CASSPILAGGDTDTQYF.

This rearrangement joins TRBV30 to TRBJ1-6; no clear D gene. Trimming pared 2 bases from V and 7 bases from J, leaving 9 bases between. Germline CDR1 reads GTSNPN; CDR2 reads SVGIG (reference sequence). This CDR3 is built from 13 residues. The CDR3 here is CAWSRTENSPLHF. DNA of the CDR3: TGTGCCTGGAGTAGAACAGAGAATTCACCCCTCCACTTT. The full variable domain, rest sourced from reference TRBV30 and TRBJ1-6, is SQTIHQWPATLVQPVGSPLSLECTVEGTSNPNLYWYRQAAGRGLQLLFYSVGIGQISSEVPQNLSASRPQDRQFILSSKKLLLSDSGFYLCAWSRTENSPLHFGNGTRLTVT.

The genes are TRBV10-2 and TRBJ2-2; 8 bases align to TRBD2. Germline V gene lookup returns CDR1 WSHSY and CDR2 SAAADI. The CDR3 length is 14 residues. The ends lost 10 bases at V and 5 bases at J; junction bases unmatched: 9. The CDR3 coding sequence is TGCGCCACCGGGGGGGAGGGATGGACCGGGGAGCTGTTTTTT. This translates into CATGGEGWTGELFF.

This sequence joins TRBV4-1 and TRBJ1-3; D may be TRBD1 (5 bases). V lost 0 bases and J lost 1, with 22 bases in between. The length of the CDR3 is 20 residues. Germline-derived CDR1 and CDR2 are MGHRA and YSYEKL. The CDR3 region is CASSQDRFFARVVSGNTIYF. Written as DNA, the CDR3 is TGCGCCAGCAGCCAAGATCGGTTTTTTGCCAGGGTCGTTTCTGGAAACACCATATATTTT.

This clone is categorized as medium-sized. The chain recombines TRBV4-2 with TRBJ1-2, with D unclear. Per germline, CDR1 LGHNA and CDR2 YNFKEQ. V shed 1 base and J shed 7 bases, with 13 bases lying between them. The CDR3 is made up of 14 amino acids. The CDR3 DNA sequence: TGTGCCAGCAGCCAAGTGGACCCGGCGGGTGGCTACACCTTC. Translated: CASSQVDPAGGYTF.

The rearrangement links TRBV4-1 to TRBJ1-6; tentatively, D is TRBD1 (6 bases). Germline CDR1 MGHRA, CDR2 YSYEKL. The CDR3 contains 15 residues. V lost 4 bases and J 14 bases, leaving 21 bases between the germline ends. The CDR3: CASSLLQGNFDALHF. In nucleotides, the CDR3 is TGCGCCAGCAGCCTATTACAGGGCAACTTTGATGCCCTCCACTTT.